One and the same sample provided the 15 T cell receptor beta chains below, sequenced in a study of low-dose radiotherapy and immunotherapy resistance in tumors (dated 2022 in TCRdb). To make first-strand cDNA, Superscript III was used along with a set of TRAV- and TRBV-specific primers so that both the TCRalpha and TCRbeta chains were covered. TCRs were amplified for approximately 20 PCR cycles with Phusion, using a constant-region primer paired with the adapter attached to the V primers. TCRdb passed the public sequencing reads through fastp at Q25 and MiXCR, retaining productive beta sequences. Each entry is one CDR3 protein sequence, shown with its most common DNA and genes. This sample has 10,000 to 15,000 distinct CDR3 sequences in its table, and 60% of those were observed once. The ten biggest clones cover 6% to 8.5% of the sample. All receptors derive from a human donor with advanced metastatic prostate, ovarian, gallbladder or colorectal cancer (not recorded which). This table probably holds off-target reads from a library built for another chain.

The rearrangement joins TRBV20-1 to TRBJ1-5; unclear D gene. Trimming removed 4 bases at V and 7 bases at J, with 17 bases between. The CDR3 contains 14 residues. The germline V gene encodes CDR1 DFQATT and CDR2 SNEGSKA (reference sequence). CDR3 in amino acids: CSAMKRVPGQPQHF. The CDR3 bases are TGCAGTGCTATGAAAAGGGTCCCCGGGCAGCCCCAGCATTTT.

The rearrangement uses TRBV28 and TRBJ1-5; TRBD1 might be the D (5 bases). The V gene lost 5 bases and the J gene lost 3 bases, with 11 bases spanning the gap. CDR3 size: 14 residues. CDR1 is MDHEN, CDR2 SYDVKM, per germline. The CDR3 DNA follows: TGTGCCAGCAGTATACCGGGGCTCAATCAGCCCCAGCATTTT. Translated: CASSIPGLNQPQHF.

V gene TRBV4-1 combines with J gene TRBJ2-7; 13 nucleotides align to TRBD2. CDR3 length equals 16 residues. V shed 1 base, J shed 2 bases, and the junction held 2 bases outside the gene matches. Germline V gene data show CDR1 as MGHRA and CDR2 as YSYEKL. CDR3 DNA sequence: TGCGCCAGCAGCCAAGGGACTAGCGGGGGAACCTACGAGCAGTACTTC. Translation: CASSQGTSGGTYEQYF.

This sequence joins TRBV5-1 and TRBJ2-2; D possibly corresponds to TRBD2 (6 bases). Germline V lookup: CDR1 SGHRS, CDR2 YFSETQ. This CDR3 region has 13 residues. V was clipped by 2 bases and J by 7 bases, with 9 bases between them. In nucleotides, the CDR3 is TGCGCCAGCAGCTTTGCGGGACTCGGGGAGCTGTTTTTT. The encoded protein is CASSFAGLGELFF.

J is TRBJ1-2 and V is TRBV28; tentative D call: TRBD1 (5 bases). The V gene's germline CDR1 is MDHEN and CDR2 SYDVKM. This CDR3 contains 14 residues. The ends were cut back, 3 bases at V and 3 bases at J, with 11 bases in the middle. In nucleotides, the CDR3 is TGTGCCAGCAGTTTGATTGAGGGGTACTATGGCTACACCTTC. Its protein is CASSLIEGYYGYTF.

CDR3 sequence: CASSPQVSTDTQYF. In DNA form, the CDR3 reads TGTGCCAGCAGCCCCCAGGTCAGCACAGATACGCAGTATTTT. This chain connects TRBV3-1 to TRBJ2-3; no reliable D call. Germline-derived CDR1 and CDR2 are LGHDT and YNNKEL (reference sequence). The germline V and J ends were trimmed by 4 bases and 0 bases, with 8 bases remaining between them. The length of the CDR3 is 14 residues.

This clonotype was picked up one time. The chain uses TRBV19 and TRBJ1-5; no definite D call. Trimming shortened V by 1 base and J by 7 bases, and 8 bases separated the two germline ends. CDR1 and CDR2 (germline): LNHDA, SQIVND (reference sequence). The CDR3 has 13 amino acids. The CDR3 DNA sequence: TGTGCCAGTAGTATAGGGGTGGGGCAGCCCCAGCATTTT. Its protein product is CASSIGVGQPQHF.

The chain joins TRBV23-1 to TRBJ1-4, with D unclear. TRBV23-1 is an ORF, and what it does is uncertain. This CDR3 has 10 amino acids. Trimming removed 3 bases from V and 8 bases from J, with 1 base in between. CDR3 bases: TGCGCCAGCAGTCAGGAAAAACTGTTTTTT. It translates to CASSQEKLFF.

This clonotype was observed a handful of times. This rearrangement joins TRBV5-1 to TRBJ2-6; no reliable D call. CDR3 length: 13 residues. CDR1 and CDR2 from the germline V gene are SGHRS and YFSETQ. V lost 2 bases and J lost 4, with 4 bases in between. For the CDR3, the DNA is TGCGCCAGCAGCTTTTCCGGGGCCAACGTCCTGACTTTC. Translated, it gives CASSFSGANVLTF.

The V and J genes are TRBV20-1 and TRBJ1-5; 7 bases fit TRBD1. Germline V gene data show CDR1 as DFQATT and CDR2 as SNEGSKA (reference sequence). V was clipped by 6 bases and J by 5 bases; unmatched bases: 13. The CDR3 runs to 15 residues. The CDR3 loop is CSATTGFRSDQPQHF. In nucleotides, the CDR3 is TGCAGTGCCACGACAGGGTTTAGGTCCGATCAGCCCCAGCATTTT.

This CDR3 reads CASSSAGTGGRTEAFF. For the CDR3, the DNA is TGTGCCAGCAGTTCGGCCGGGACAGGGGGCCGCACTGAAGCTTTCTTT. This rearrangement joins TRBV6-5 to TRBJ1-1; 12 nucleotides agree with TRBD1. The V segment lost 4 bases and the J segment 4 bases; nucleotides outside the gene matches: 7. The CDR3 length is 16 residues. Germline V gives CDR1 MNHEY, CDR2 SVGAGI.

V gene TRBV12-3 or TRBV12-4 combines with J gene TRBJ2-7; D is unclear. This CDR3 has 11 amino acids. V was pared by 8 bases and J by 3 bases, with 8 bases between. CDR3 sequence (DNA): TGTGCCAGCGCCCGTGGCTACGAGCAGTACTTC. Encoded protein: CASARGYEQYF.

V is TRBV29-1 and J is TRBJ1-2; D not certain. Germline V gives CDR1 SQVTM, CDR2 ANQGSEA. V was shortened by 3 bases and J by 4 bases, with 15 bases between the two germline ends. The CDR3 is 14 residues long. CDR3 sequence reads: CSVEGGLTRYGYTF. In nucleotides, the CDR3 is TGCAGCGTTGAGGGTGGACTTACTCGCTATGGCTACACCTTC.

The V and J genes are TRBV7-2 and TRBJ1-4; no clear D gene. V lost 4 bases and J lost 2, with 11 bases in between. The CDR3 runs to 15 residues. In germline, CDR1 is SGHTA, CDR2 FQGNSA. The DNA of the CDR3 is TGTGCCAGCAGCTCTGTGGGTGGGACTAATGAAAAACTGTTTTTT. Its translation is CASSSVGGTNEKLFF.

This clonotype was counted only a few times. The V gene is TRBV18, the J gene TRBJ2-2, with D possibly matching TRBD2 (6 bases). V was trimmed by 4 bases and J by 0 bases, leaving 9 bases between them. The CDR3 spans 15 residues. Germline loops: CDR1 KGHSH, CDR2 LQKENI. The CDR3: CASSLAEANTGELFF. DNA for the CDR3: TGTGCCAGCTCACTAGCGGAGGCGAACACCGGGGAGCTGTTTTTT.